Here is one TCR beta chain with its context. Its specificity is unknown. There are 13 residues in the CDR3. Trimming shortened V by 4 bases and J by 1 base, and 5 bases separated the two germline ends. Germline V gives CDR1 MGHDK, CDR2 SYGVNS. The data originate from a study of OX40 agonist ivuxolimab in advanced cancers. General observations from the study: Low normalized clonal expansion also occurred in some nonresponding patients. There was clonal expansion of CD4+ and CD8+ blood T cells by week 6 at 0.1 to 3.0 mg/kg.

Autoimmune disease history or systemic immunosuppression barred patients. At baseline, cycle 4 day 1, and cycle 7 day 1, blood was sampled. Sequenced by immunoSEQ multiplex PCR; TCRdb stores in-frame clones only, minus some. Of around 83,000 clones in the sample, approximately 88% are singletons; the top ten hold about 4%. This TCR derives from an adult with an advanced solid tumor such as melanoma, head and neck, liver or kidney cancer. The V call is TRBV25-1, the J call TRBJ2-1, with D hard to call. Sequencing used CD4+ or CD8+ T cells sorted from blood, obtained in a trial of the OX40 agonist ivuxolimab. The CDR3 here is CASSASSYNEQFF. CDR3 DNA sequence: TGTGCCAGCAGTGCCTCTTCCTACAATGAGCAGTTCTTC.